This TCR beta chain stems from a study of shared clonotypes between healthy human individuals. Study-level findings and limits: A reduction in generation probabilities was seen for non-shared clonotypes relative to those shared by all four donors. Naive subsets tended to show greater estimated richness than memory subsets.

In the case of this clone: What it binds is unknown.

Measured with immunoSEQ multiplex PCR; TCRdb has only the in-frame clones, and not every one. Among roughly 1,600,000 clones listed, roughly 98.5% were seen once. CD45RA+ naive and CD45RA-negative memory subsets were separated from CD4+ cells. Germline CDR1 and CDR2: SGHDT and YYEEEE. V was cut by 0 bases and J by 0 bases, with 13 bases left in between. CDR3 length: 16 residues. The gene calls are TRBV5-6 and TRBJ2-7, with D hard to call. This TCR came from a man younger than 40 in good health. Sequencing input: naive CD4+ T cells sorted from blood. Sample subset: CD45RA+ positively selected. CDR3 sequence reads: CASSLVETRYSYEQYF. The CDR3 bases are TGTGCCAGCAGCTTGGTCGAGACACGATACTCCTACGAGCAGTACTTC.